These T cell receptor beta chains were read from a single sample in a study of OX40 agonist ivuxolimab in advanced cancers. Method: immunoSEQ multiplex PCR; TCRdb's copy keeps in-frame clones and lacks some. This sample has 70,000 or so clones, with around 91% found just once. Sequencing was performed on CD4+ or CD8+ T cells sorted from blood, taken in a trial of the OX40 agonist ivuxolimab. The origin of the receptors is an adult with an advanced solid tumor such as melanoma, head and neck, liver or kidney cancer. Each CDR3 is given with its conserved first and last residue. A D gene is named only where the DNA matches it firmly. The size entry is marked missing in some rows and otherwise reads once, few, many or a size class.

CDR3 protein,CDR3 DNA,V gene,J gene,clone size,D gene
CASSPLGATNEKLFF,TGCGCCAGCAGCCCGCTAGGGGCAACTAATGAAAAACTGTTTTTT,TRBV4-1,TRBJ1-4,.,.
CASSSRTGRYQPQHF,TGTGCCAGCAGTTCCCGGACAGGGAGATATCAGCCCCAGCATTTT,TRBV7-8,TRBJ1-5,.,TRBD1
CASSLGESTDTQYF,TGTGCCAGCAGCTTAGGAGAAAGCACAGATACGCAGTATTTT,TRBV7-2,TRBJ2-3,.,.
CARSLWRQGGDTQYF,TGTGCCAGAAGCTTGTGGAGACAGGGAGGAGATACGCAGTATTTT,TRBV5-3,TRBJ2-3,.,.
CASSLAPGGYTF,TGTGCCAGCAGCTTAGCCCCCGGTGGCTACACCTTC,TRBV7-2,TRBJ1-2,.,.
CASSPNPGTGDENEQFF,TGTGCCAGCAGCCCAAATCCGGGGACAGGGGATGAGAATGAGCAGTTCTTC,TRBV5-5,TRBJ2-1,.,TRBD1
CASSSRAGRGHNEQFF,TGTGCCAGCAGCTCGAGGGCGGGAAGGGGTCACAATGAGCAGTTCTTC,TRBV7-2,TRBJ2-1,once,.
CASSLGPRSEQYF,TGTGCCAGCAGCTTAGGCCCCCGTTCCGAGCAGTACTTC,TRBV11-3,TRBJ2-7,.,.
CASSLFAGGSRTQYF,TGTGCCAGCAGTTTATTTGCGGGAGGGTCCCGGACCCAGTACTTC,TRBV27,TRBJ2-5,.,TRBD2
CASSLRDRGVGELFF,TGCGCCAGCAGCTTAAGAGACAGGGGTGTCGGGGAGCTGTTTTTT,TRBV5-1,TRBJ2-2,.,TRBD1
CASTGLGTQYF,TGTGCCAGCACCGGTTTAGGGACCCAGTACTTC,TRBV6-5,TRBJ2-5,.,.
CSVEGDTRGAQYF,TGCAGCGTCGAAGGGGACACCCGGGGGGCCCAGTACTTC,TRBV29-1,TRBJ2-5,.,.
CASSLGDGSTEAFF,TGTGCCAGCAGCCTAGGGGACGGTAGCACTGAAGCTTTCTTT,TRBV9,TRBJ1-1,.,.
CASSPSGANYGYTF,TGTGCCAGCAGCCCCTCGGGGGCTAACTATGGCTACACCTTC,TRBV28,TRBJ1-2,.,.
CASSLVVAGEGETQYF,TGTGCCAGCAGCTTAGTTGTAGCGGGGGAGGGGGAGACCCAGTACTTC,TRBV7-2,TRBJ2-5,.,TRBD2
CASRRPGSGYEQYF,TGTGCCAGCAGGCGACCGGGATCAGGGTACGAGCAGTACTTC,TRBV6-5,TRBJ2-7,.,.
CASSLGQSQYF,TGCGCCAGCAGCTTAGGACAGTCCCAGTACTTC,TRBV5-1,TRBJ2-5,.,.
CASSLQGPSPGPQHF,TGTGCCAGCAGTTTACAGGGGCCGTCCCCCGGGCCCCAGCATTTT,TRBV27,TRBJ1-5,.,.
CAISVSGTVMNTEAFF,TGTGCCATCAGTGTTTCGGGGACGGTGATGAACACTGAAGCTTTCTTT,TRBV10-3,TRBJ1-1,.,.
CASSPGLAGGVEYEQYF,TGTGCCAGCAGCCCGGGACTAGCGGGAGGGGTTGAATACGAGCAGTACTTC,TRBV7-2,TRBJ2-7,.,TRBD2
CATSLTGAYTEAFF,TGTGCCACCAGCTTGACCGGGGCATACACTGAAGCTTTCTTT,TRBV15,TRBJ1-1,.,.
CASSLVGQGFSEQYF,TGTGCCAGCAGCTTGGTCGGACAGGGGTTTTCCGAGCAGTACTTC,TRBV5-6,TRBJ2-7,.,TRBD1
CASSSLFSGNTIYF,TGTGCCAGCAGCTCCCTGTTCAGCGGTAACACCATATATTTT,TRBV28,TRBJ1-3,.,.
CASSLEGANSPLHF,TGCGCCAGCAGCTTGGAGGGGGCTAATTCACCCCTCCACTTT,TRBV5-1,TRBJ1-6,once,TRBD1
CSVERYLAGADTQYF,TGCAGCGTTGAAAGGTATTTGGCGGGAGCAGATACGCAGTATTTT,TRBV29-1,TRBJ2-3,once,TRBD2
CASSTRQGWAFF,TGTGCCAGCAGCACACGACAGGGTTGGGCTTTCTTT,TRBV7-2,TRBJ1-1,few,TRBD1
CASSLAALGTQYF,TGTGCCAGCAGCTTAGCCGCCTTAGGGACCCAGTACTTC,TRBV7-2,TRBJ2-5,.,.
CASSPTGTGDYGYTF,TGTGCCAGCTCACCGACCGGGACAGGAGACTATGGCTACACCTTC,TRBV18,TRBJ1-2,.,TRBD1
CASTFGGAGGDTQYF,TGTGCCAGCACCTTCGGGGGGGCCGGAGGAGATACGCAGTATTTT,TRBV7-2,TRBJ2-3,.,TRBD2
CASTRQGNTEAFF,TGTGCCAGCACCCGACAGGGGAACACTGAAGCTTTCTTT,TRBV7-9,TRBJ1-1,.,TRBD1
CASSTGTANEKLFF,TGCGCCAGCAGCACCGGGACAGCTAATGAAAAACTGTTTTTT,TRBV5-1,TRBJ1-4,.,TRBD1
CSALGGEQFF,TGCAGTGCTTTAGGGGGTGAGCAGTTCTTC,TRBV20-1,TRBJ2-1,.,.
CASSLGEEQYF,TGTGCCAGCAGCTTAGGGGAGGAGCAGTATTTT,TRBV7-3,TRBJ2-3,once,.
CASSVLGTGIHNEQFF,TGTGCCAGCAGCGTCCTCGGGACAGGGATACACAATGAGCAGTTCTTC,TRBV7-2,TRBJ2-1,.,TRBD1
CASSSGQGEYQPQHF,TGTGCCAGCAGTTCCGGACAGGGGGAATATCAGCCCCAGCATTTT,TRBV28,TRBJ1-5,.,TRBD1
CASNLHWTSGPLFNEQYF,TGTGCCAGCAACTTACACTGGACTAGCGGACCCCTCTTTAACGAGCAGTACTTC,TRBV21-1,TRBJ2-7,.,.
CASSLVAGDTGELFF,TGTGCCAGCAGCTTAGTAGCGGGAGACACCGGGGAGCTGTTTTTT,TRBV11-2,TRBJ2-2,.,TRBD2
CASSPGQATNEKLFF,TGCGCCAGCAGCCCGGGACAGGCAACTAATGAAAAACTGTTTTTT,TRBV5-1,TRBJ1-4,.,TRBD1
CASSLSARETTQYF,TGTGCCAGCAGCTTGTCGGCCCGGGAGACTACGCAGTATTTT,TRBV7-2,TRBJ2-3,.,.
CASSLVGTGGAGANVLTF,TGCGCCAGCAGCTTGGTTGGGACAGGGGGAGCAGGGGCCAACGTCCTGACTTTC,TRBV5-1,TRBJ2-6,few,TRBD1
CASSLEGGTRAVYEQYF,TGCGCCAGCAGCTTAGAAGGGGGCACTAGGGCGGTCTACGAGCAGTACTTC,TRBV5-1,TRBJ2-7,.,TRBD1
CASSFGGHHQPNYGYTF,TGTGCCAGCAGTTTCGGGGGACATCATCAGCCTAACTATGGCTACACCTTC,TRBV28,TRBJ1-2,.,.
CAWRNIAKNIQYF,TGTGCCTGGAGGAATATAGCCAAAAACATTCAGTACTTC,TRBV30,TRBJ2-4,.,.
CASSSRGAGSTDTQYF,TGTGCCAGCAGCTCCCGTGGGGCGGGGAGCACAGATACGCAGTATTTT,TRBV11-3,TRBJ2-3,.,.
CASSPGDRNYEQYF,TGTGCCAGCTCACCAGGGGACAGAAACTACGAGCAGTACTTC,TRBV18,TRBJ2-7,.,TRBD1
CASSLSVGGFEKLFF,TGTGCCAGCAGTTTATCTGTAGGGGGGTTTGAAAAACTGTTTTTT,TRBV28,TRBJ1-4,.,.
CASSPRGPSPYEQYF,TGCGCCAGCAGCCCTAGAGGTCCCTCCCCCTACGAGCAGTACTTC,TRBV5-1,TRBJ2-7,.,.
CVSSSLAGYEQFF,TGTGTCAGCAGCTCCCTAGCGGGATATGAGCAGTTCTTC,TRBV7-2,TRBJ2-1,.,TRBD2
CATGKAGANVLTF,TGTGCCACAGGGAAGGCTGGGGCCAACGTCCTGACTTTC,TRBV28,TRBJ2-6,.,.
CASSLVEGKQYF,TGTGCCAGCAGCTTAGTGGAAGGGAAGCAGTACTTC,TRBV7-9,TRBJ2-7,.,.
CASTVSFTDTQYF,TGTGCCAGCACGGTTAGCTTCACAGATACGCAGTATTTT,TRBV6-5,TRBJ2-3,.,.
CASMETQYF,TGTGCCAGCATGGAGACCCAGTACTTC,TRBV27,TRBJ2-5,.,.
CASSLSGSYNEQFF,TGTGCCAGCAGTTTATCAGGGTCCTACAATGAGCAGTTCTTC,TRBV28,TRBJ2-1,.,.
CASSDYNEQFF,TGTGCCAGCAGCGATTACAATGAGCAGTTCTTC,TRBV7-9,TRBJ2-1,.,.
CASSWGRRTQYF,TGTGCCAGCAGCTGGGGAAGGCGGACCCAGTACTTC,TRBV7-2,TRBJ2-5,.,.